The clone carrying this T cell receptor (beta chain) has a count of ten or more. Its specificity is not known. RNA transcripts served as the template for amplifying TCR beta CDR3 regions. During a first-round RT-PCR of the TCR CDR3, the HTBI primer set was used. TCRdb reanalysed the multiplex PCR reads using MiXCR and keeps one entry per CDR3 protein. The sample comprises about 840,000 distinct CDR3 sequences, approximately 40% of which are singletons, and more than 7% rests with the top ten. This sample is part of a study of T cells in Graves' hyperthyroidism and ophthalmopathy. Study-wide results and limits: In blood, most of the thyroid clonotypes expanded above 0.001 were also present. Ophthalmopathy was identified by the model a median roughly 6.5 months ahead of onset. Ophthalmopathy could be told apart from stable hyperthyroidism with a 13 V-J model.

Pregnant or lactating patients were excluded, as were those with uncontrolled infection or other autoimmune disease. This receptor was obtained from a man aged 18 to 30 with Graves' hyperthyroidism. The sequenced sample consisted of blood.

The CDR3 DNA follows: TGCAGTGCTAGAGATGAACGTACAGACGAGCAGTACTTC. It is translated as CSARDERTDEQYF. The chain couples TRBV20-1 to TRBJ2-7; D not resolved. The CDR3 has 13 amino acids. Trimming removed 0 bases at V and 5 bases at J, with 11 bases between. CDR1 and CDR2 (germline): DFQATT, SNEGSKA (reference sequence).